The present entry profiles one TCR beta chain with its context. Antigen: not known. These data are taken from a study of T cells after yellow fever vaccination. In germline, CDR1 is SGHVS, CDR2 FQNEAQ. V was trimmed by 4 bases and J by 10 bases, leaving 24 bases between them. There are 16 residues in the CDR3. One entry per CDR3 protein, called by TCRdb with MiXCR from the 5' RACE reads. The top ten hold roughly 18% of the sample, which has 300,000 or so distinct CDR3 sequences, less than 9.5% seen once. Study-wide points: Any FACS-sorted repertoire could hold abundant clonotypes that contaminate it from the bulk population.

The chain links TRBV7-8 to TRBJ2-3; a weak D match, TRBD2 (5 bases). The receptor's source is a young man who received the YFV17D yellow fever vaccine. Specimen: PBMCs, collected approximately 40 days after the first yellow fever vaccination. The CDR3 DNA reads as TGTGCCAGCAGCTCCCAAAACGGGTTCGGCAGCGGTCCGCAGTATTTT. It is translated as CASSSQNGFGSGPQYF.